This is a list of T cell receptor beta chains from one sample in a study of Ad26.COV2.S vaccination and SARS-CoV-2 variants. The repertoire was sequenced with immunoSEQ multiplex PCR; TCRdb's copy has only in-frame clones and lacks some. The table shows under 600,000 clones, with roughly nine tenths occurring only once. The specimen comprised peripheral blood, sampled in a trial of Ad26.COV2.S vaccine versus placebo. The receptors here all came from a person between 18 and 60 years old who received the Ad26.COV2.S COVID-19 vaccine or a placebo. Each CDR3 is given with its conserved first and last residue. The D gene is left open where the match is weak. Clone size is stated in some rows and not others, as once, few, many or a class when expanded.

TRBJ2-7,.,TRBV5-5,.,TGTGCCAGCAGCTTATGGATTACAGGGTTCACATCCTACGAGCAGTACTTC,CASSLWITGFTSYEQYF
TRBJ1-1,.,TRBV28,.,TGTGCCAGCTCCGGGCGGGCGGACACACTGAAGCTTTTCTTT,CASSGRADTLKLFF
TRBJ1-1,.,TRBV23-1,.,TGCGCCAGCAGTCAATCGAGGCTTGGGGACACTGAAGCTTTCTTT,CASSQSRLGDTEAFF
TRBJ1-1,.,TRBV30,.,TGTGCCTGGAGTGGGTTCACTGAAGCTTTCTTT,CAWSGFTEAFF
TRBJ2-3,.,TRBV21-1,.,TGTGCCAGGACTAGTCGCGCAGATACGCAGTATTTT,CARTSRADTQYF
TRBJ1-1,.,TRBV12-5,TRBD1,TGTGCTAGTGGTGCCGACAGGGGCAACACTGAAGCTTTCTTT,CASGADRGNTEAFF
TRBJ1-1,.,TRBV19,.,TGTGCCAGTAGCCCGATTTTGTACACTGAAGCTTTCTTT,CASSPILYTEAFF
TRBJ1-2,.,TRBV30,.,TGTGCCTGGAGTGTACGGGGGATCGGCGGCTACACCTTC,CAWSVRGIGGYTF
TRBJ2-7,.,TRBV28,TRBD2,TGTGCCAGCAGTCCCGCAGCAGCGGGAGAGTACGAGCAGTACTTC,CASSPAAAGEYEQYF
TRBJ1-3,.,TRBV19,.,TGTGCCAGTAGTATTCGGGCAGGTTCTATTATCTCTGGAAACACCATATATTTT,CASSIRAGSIISGNTIYF
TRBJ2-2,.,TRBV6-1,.,TGTGCCAGCAGTGAAGGGTGGGGGTCTAGGGAGCTGTTTTTT,CASSEGWGSRELFF
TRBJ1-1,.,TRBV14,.,TGTGCCAGCAGCCACTGGGGGACGGGGGCTGAAGCTTTCTTT,CASSHWGTGAEAFF
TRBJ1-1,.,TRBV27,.,TGTGCCAGCAGTTCCGCGACAAGCCTCACTGAAGCTTTCTTT,CASSSATSLTEAFF
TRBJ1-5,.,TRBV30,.,TGTGCCTGGAGCAGTGGCTCCGGCCAGCCCCAGCATTTT,CAWSSGSGQPQHF
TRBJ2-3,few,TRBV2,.,TGTGCCAGTCTCACAGGCCCCGGGGCAGATACGCAGTATTTT,CASLTGPGADTQYF
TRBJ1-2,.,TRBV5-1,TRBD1,TGCGCCAGCAGCTTGGAGGGGGACAGGGGTTATGGCTACACCTTC,CASSLEGDRGYGYTF
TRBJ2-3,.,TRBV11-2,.,TGTGCCAGCAGCTTAAGGACAGATACGCAGTATTTT,CASSLRTDTQYF
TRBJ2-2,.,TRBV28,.,TGTGCCAGCAGTTTAGACCAGCGCACCGGGGAGCTGTTTTTT,CASSLDQRTGELFF
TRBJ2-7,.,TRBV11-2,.,TGTGCCCCCCCCCTGGGGGATTGGTACGAGCAGTACTTC,CAPPLGDWYEQYF
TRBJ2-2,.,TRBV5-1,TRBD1,TGCGCCAGCAGCTCGACCCCCGGGACAGAGAACACCGGGGAGCTGTTTTTT,CASSSTPGTENTGELFF
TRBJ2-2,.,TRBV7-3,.,TGTGCCAGCAGCTTATTTGCGGGGGACATGAACACCGGGGAGCTGTTTTTT,CASSLFAGDMNTGELFF
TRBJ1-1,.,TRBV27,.,TGTGCCAGCAGTCCTAAGACAGGTATAGGAACTGAAGCTTTCTTT,CASSPKTGIGTEAFF
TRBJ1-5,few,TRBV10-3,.,TGTGCCATCAGTGGGGTTGGCTTGGGAGCCCAGCCCCAGCATTTT,CAISGVGLGAQPQHF
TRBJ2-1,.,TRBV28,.,TGTGCCAGCAGTTTAGGGCTAGAGCAGTTCTTC,CASSLGLEQFF
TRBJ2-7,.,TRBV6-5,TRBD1,TGTGCCAGCAGCCCCGACAGGGGGCTTCCCGAGCAGTACTTC,CASSPDRGLPEQYF
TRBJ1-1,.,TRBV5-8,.,TGTGCCAGCAGCTTGCGGGACCAGAGGACTGAAGCTTTCTTT,CASSLRDQRTEAFF
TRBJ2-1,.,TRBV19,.,TGTGCCACCAGGGGGGGGAGGAATGAGCAGTTCTTC,CATRGGRNEQFF
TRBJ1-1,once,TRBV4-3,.,TGCGCCAGCAGCCAAGGGTCGAGCGCTGAAGCTTTCTTT,CASSQGSSAEAFF
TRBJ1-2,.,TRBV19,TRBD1,TGTGCCAGTAGCTCGAACAGGGGAATGGATGGCTACACCTTC,CASSSNRGMDGYTF
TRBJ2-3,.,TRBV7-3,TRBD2,TGTGCCAGCAGCTTCAGCGGGGGGATGGTTGGTACGCAGTATTTT,CASSFSGGMVGTQYF
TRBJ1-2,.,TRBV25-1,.,TGTGCCAGCAGTGTGGGCAGTAACTATGGCTACACCTTC,CASSVGSNYGYTF
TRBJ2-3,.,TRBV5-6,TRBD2,TGTGCCAGCAGCTTGTGGGGTTGGTTGCGGGGGGACGGGGATACGCAGTATTTT,CASSLWGWLRGDGDTQYF
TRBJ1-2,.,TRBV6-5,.,TGTGCCAGCAGGAAGACAGGAAGAGCTAACTATGGCTACACCTTC,CASRKTGRANYGYTF
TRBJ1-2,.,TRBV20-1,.,TGCAGTGCTAGAGTCGACAGTGGCTACACCTTC,CSARVDSGYTF
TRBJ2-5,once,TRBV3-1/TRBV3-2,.,TGTGCCAGCAGCCATCTCGCGGGATCTCGGCAAGAGACCCAGTACTTC,CASSHLAGSRQETQYF
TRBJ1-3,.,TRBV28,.,TGTGCCAGCAGTCAAGACATGGCGTTTGGAAACACCATATATTTT,CASSQDMAFGNTIYF
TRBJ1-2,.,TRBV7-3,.,TGTGCCAGCAGCCCCATGGGGGGCTATGGCTACACCTTC,CASSPMGGYGYTF
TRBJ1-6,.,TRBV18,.,TGTGCCAGCTCACCCCGCGTCAGGCACGATAATTCACCCCTCCACTTT,CASSPRVRHDNSPLHF
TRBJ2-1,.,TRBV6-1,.,TGTGCCAGCAGGGAATACAATGAGCAGTTCTTC,CASREYNEQFF
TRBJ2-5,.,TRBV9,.,TGTGCCAGCAGCGTAGGGAGCACGGGGAGACAAGAGACCCAGTACTTC,CASSVGSTGRQETQYF
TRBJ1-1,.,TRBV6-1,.,TGTGCCAGCAGTATGAGGGGGAACACTGAAGCTTTCTTT,CASSMRGNTEAFF
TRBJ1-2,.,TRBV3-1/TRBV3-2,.,TGTGCCAGCAGCCGAGAGGTATTTAACTATGGCTACACCTTC,CASSREVFNYGYTF
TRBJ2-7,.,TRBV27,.,TGTGCCAGCAGTAACTTGGACATTTCCTACGAGCAGTACTTC,CASSNLDISYEQYF
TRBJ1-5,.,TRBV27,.,TGTGCCAGCAGTTTTCTCCCGACCAGCAATCAGCCCCAGCATTTT,CASSFLPTSNQPQHF
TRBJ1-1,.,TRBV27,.,TGTGCCAGCAGTTCCAGGGTTTCGCCTGAAGCTTTCTTT,CASSSRVSPEAFF
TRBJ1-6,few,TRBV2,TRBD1,TGTGCCAGCAGCCCCACAGGGGAACATTCACCCCTCCACTTT,CASSPTGEHSPLHF
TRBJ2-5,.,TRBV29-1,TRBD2,TGCAGCGTTGTCCCAGCGGGAGGTTTTTCCTTGGAGACCCAGTACTTC,CSVVPAGGFSLETQYF
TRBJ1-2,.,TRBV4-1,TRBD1,TGCGCCAGCAGCCAAGGGAAGGGACAGGGCCTCTATGGCTACACCTTC,CASSQGKGQGLYGYTF
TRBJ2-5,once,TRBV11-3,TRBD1,TGTGCCAGCAGCTTGGCGGGGAGACAGGGGCAAGAGACCCAGTACTTC,CASSLAGRQGQETQYF
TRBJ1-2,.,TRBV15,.,TGTGCCACCAGCGGGGGAAACTATGGCTACACCTTC,CATSGGNYGYTF
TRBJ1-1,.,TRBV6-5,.,TGTGCCAGCAGTAGGGAGGAGAACACTGAAGCTTTCTTT,CASSREENTEAFF
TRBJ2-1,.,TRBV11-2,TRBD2,TGTGCCAGCACCCCCCTAGCGGGAGCCCTCAATGAGCAGTTCTTC,CASTPLAGALNEQFF